The 10 T cell receptor beta chains below come from one sample, sequenced in a study of CD8 T cells in ankylosing spondylitis. Using its own MiXCR run on the 5' RACE reads, TCRdb lists one record per CDR3 protein. The table lists a few hundred thousand distinct CDR3 sequences, 11% of them singletons. The sequenced sample was blood, either unsorted or a sorted T cell fraction (not recorded which). Source of these receptors: a female donor with ankylosing spondylitis or in good health (not recorded which).

Comments on this clonotype: A much larger clone differs from this one at a single base, so this may be a read error. The CDR3 DNA follows: TGCAGTGTCGGGGGCGGGACAGGATTCAATCAGCCCCAGCATTTT. Protein: CSVGGGTGFNQPQHF. This sequence joins TRBV20-1 and TRBJ1-5; 8 positions match TRBD1. CDR3 length: 15 amino acids. Unmatched junction bases numbered 11, after V lost 7 bases and J lost 3 bases. The germline V gene has CDR1 DFQATT and CDR2 SNEGSKA (reference sequence).

Only a few counts were recorded for this clonotype. The rearrangement joins TRBV5-1 to TRBJ2-7, with 7 nucleotides matching TRBD2. CDR3 length equals 15 residues. Germline trimming cut 4 bases from V and 0 bases from J; bases unmatched to any gene: 7. Per the germline V gene, CDR1 is SGHRS and CDR2 is YFSETQ. DNA for the CDR3: TGCGCCAGCAGCAGGGAGGGTTCCCTCTCCTACGAGCAGTACTTC. Protein sequence: CASSREGSLSYEQYF.

This clonotype was seen only a few times. V gene TRBV5-1 combines with J gene TRBJ2-3, with 8 bases matching TRBD2. J lost 1 base, V lost 9 bases, and 7 bases had no gene match. Germline V gene sequence: CDR1 SGHRS, CDR2 YFSETQ. The CDR3 is made up of 14 amino acids. The CDR3: CATKGLAGTDTQYF. The CDR3 coding sequence is TGCGCCACGAAAGGACTAGCTGGCACAGATACGCAGTATTTT. Full variable domain (remainder filled in from reference TRBV5-1 and TRBJ2-3): KAGVTQTPRYLIKTRGQQVTLSCSPISGHRSVSWYQQTPGQGLQFLFEYFSETQRNKGNFPGRFSGRQFSNSRSEMNVSTLELGDSALYLCATKGLAGTDTQYFGPGTRLTVL.

This clonotype was seen repeatedly, ten times or more. This chain connects TRBV19 to TRBJ2-3, with 8 bases that match TRBD1. The CDR3 is made up of 17 amino acids. Per the germline V gene, CDR1 is LNHDA and CDR2 is SQIVND (reference sequence). V was clipped by 1 base and J by 1 base; unmatched bases: 7. CDR3 protein: CASSIGGLGQGTDTQYF. The CDR3 DNA reads as TGTGCCAGTAGTATAGGAGGCCTGGGACAGGGCACAGATACGCAGTATTTT.

The sample holds many counts of this clonotype. This chain joins TRBV6-1 and TRBJ2-3; perhaps D is TRBD1 or TRBD2 (7 bases each). V was pared by 7 bases and J by 2 bases, with 16 bases between. The CDR3 contains 15 residues. Germline-derived CDR1 and CDR2 are MNHNS and SASEGT. CDR3 sequence (DNA): TGTGCCAGCACGAGCGGGACAGAGAACACAGATACGCAGTATTTT. Translating it yields CASTSGTENTDTQYF.

There are many counts of this clonotype. The chain employs TRBV5-1 and TRBJ2-1; 7 nucleotides match TRBD1. V was pared by 2 bases and J by 6 bases, with 5 bases of the junction left unmatched. The CDR3 consists of 14 residues. The germline V gene encodes CDR1 SGHRS and CDR2 YFSETQ. The CDR3 bases are TGCGCCAGCAGCTTTAGGACAGGAGTCAATGAGCAGTTCTTC. This translates into CASSFRTGVNEQFF.

At least ten counts were recorded for this clonotype. The J gene is TRBJ2-3, the V gene TRBV12-3 or TRBV12-4; D possibly corresponds to TRBD2 (6 bases). The CDR3 runs 17 residues. The V end was cut by 7 bases, the J end by 0 bases, with 20 bases between. In DNA, the CDR3 is TGTGCCAGCACCAACCTCGTATTAGCGGATAGCACAGATACGCAGTATTTT. Protein sequence: CASTNLVLADSTDTQYF.

This clonotype appeared many times. The CDR3: CASSDRGNSNNEQFF. CDR3 sequence (DNA): TGCGCCAGCAGCGATCGGGGGAACTCGAACAATGAGCAGTTCTTC. This chain connects TRBV5-1 to TRBJ2-1; D may be TRBD2 (6 bases). The CDR3 covers 15 residues. Trimming left V 4 bases short and J 5 bases short, with 16 bases between. Per the germline V gene, CDR1 is SGHRS and CDR2 is YFSETQ.

At least ten counts were recorded for this clonotype. The rearrangement links TRBV7-9 to TRBJ1-4; TRBD1 might be the D (5 bases). The CDR3 has 17 amino acids. Per germline, CDR1 SEHNR and CDR2 FQNEAQ (reference sequence). Trimming stripped 2 bases from V and 7 bases from J, with 20 bases between. CDR3 nucleotide sequence: TGTGCCAGCAGCTTAACGGGGCAGGGAAGAAGTAGTGAAAAACTGTTTTTT. Amino acid sequence: CASSLTGQGRSSEKLFF.

V and J are TRBV7-9 and TRBJ2-2; D could derive from TRBD1 or TRBD2 (5 bases each). Germline V gene sequence: CDR1 SEHNR, CDR2 FQNEAQ (reference sequence). V lost 2 bases and J 10 bases, leaving 14 bases between the germline ends. CDR3 length: 14 amino acids. The CDR3 protein is CASSLFGTAAELFF. CDR3 coding DNA: TGTGCCAGCAGCTTATTTGGGACCGCCGCGGAGCTGTTTTTT.